A single sample is the source of the 5 T cell receptor beta chains below, sequenced in a study of blood T cell repertoires in COVID-19. Method: immunoSEQ multiplex PCR; TCRdb's copy keeps in-frame clones and lacks some. The data show tens of thousands of clones, 80% to 90% seen once. The sequenced sample consisted of peripheral blood. These receptors all come from a human donor in a cohort sampled during active COVID-19.

This chain links TRBV27 with TRBJ1-1; the D is unclear. Trimming left V 11 bases short and J 2 bases short, with 15 bases between. Germline V gene sequence: CDR1 MNHEY, CDR2 SMNVEV (reference sequence). This CDR3 region has 13 residues. CDR3 protein: CAAGVGINTEAFF. The DNA for the CDR3 is TGTGCCGCGGGAGTGGGGATTAACACTGAAGCTTTCTTT.

The V and J genes are TRBV5-4 and TRBJ1-2; D ambiguous. Germline assignment: CDR1 SGHNT and CDR2 YYREEE (reference sequence). The CDR3 is 12 amino acids. Trimming stripped 4 bases from V and 1 base from J, with 5 bases between. CDR3 sequence reads: CASSVDNYGYTF. CDR3 in DNA: TGTGCCAGCAGCGTAGATAACTATGGCTACACCTTC.

This clone was counted between two and nine times. This chain connects TRBV5-4 to TRBJ1-1; tentative D call: TRBD1 (5 bases). V lost 3 bases and J lost 5, with 20 bases in between. The CDR3 is 16 residues long. Germline assignment: CDR1 SGHNT and CDR2 YYREEE (reference sequence). CDR3 loop: CASSSGGGARWTEAFF. The DNA of the CDR3 is TGTGCCAGCAGCTCCGGAGGCGGGGCGCGATGGACTGAAGCTTTCTTT.

This clone was recorded a few times. This rearrangement joins TRBV2 to TRBJ1-1; D call uncertain. Germline CDR1 SNHLY, CDR2 FYNNEI. V lost 7 bases and J 6 bases, leaving 9 bases between the germline ends. This CDR3 has 11 amino acids. CDR3 amino acids: CASTLRAEAFF. CDR3 sequence (DNA): TGTGCCAGCACCTTGAGGGCTGAAGCTTTCTTT. Using reference TRBV2 and TRBJ1-1 for the parts outside the CDR3, the full variable domain is EPEVTQTPSHQVTQMGQEVILRCVPISNHLYFYWYRQILGQKVEFLVSFYNNEISEKSEIFDDQFSVERPDGSNFTLKIRSTKLEDSAMYFCASTLRAEAFFGQGTRLTVV.

The chain uses TRBV5-1 and TRBJ2-2; the D is unclear. The CDR3 is 16 amino acids. Germline loops: CDR1 SGHRS, CDR2 YFSETQ. Trimming removed 1 base from V and 0 bases from J, with 10 bases in between. Here the CDR3 reads CASSLSGQANTGELFF. In nucleotides, the CDR3 is TGCGCCAGCAGCTTGTCTGGGCAGGCGAACACCGGGGAGCTGTTTTTT.